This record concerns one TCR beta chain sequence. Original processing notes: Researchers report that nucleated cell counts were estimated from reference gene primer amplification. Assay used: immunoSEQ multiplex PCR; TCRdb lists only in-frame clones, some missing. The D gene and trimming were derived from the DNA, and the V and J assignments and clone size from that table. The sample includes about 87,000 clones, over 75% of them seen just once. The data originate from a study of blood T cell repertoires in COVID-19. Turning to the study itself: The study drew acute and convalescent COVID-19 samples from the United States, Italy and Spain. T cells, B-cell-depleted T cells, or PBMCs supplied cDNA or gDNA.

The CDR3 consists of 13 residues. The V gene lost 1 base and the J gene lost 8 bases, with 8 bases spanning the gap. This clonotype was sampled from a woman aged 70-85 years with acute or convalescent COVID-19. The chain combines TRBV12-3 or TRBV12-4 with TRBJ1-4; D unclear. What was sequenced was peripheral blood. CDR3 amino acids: CASSLGGYEKLFF. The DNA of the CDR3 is TGTGCCAGCAGTTTAGGAGGGTACGAAAAACTGTTTTTT.